This T cell receptor beta chain was recorded in a study of cytomegalovirus exposure and HLA in healthy donors. Study-level points and caveats: Some TCR beta chains (roughly 150 of them) were listed as cytomegalovirus-associated.

Of note for this clone: The antigen remains unidentified.

With 60 Vbeta and 13 Jbeta primers, the PCR was carried out. Clones were read by immunoSEQ multiplex PCR, and TCRdb kept only the in-frame ones, dropping some. The profile shows approximately 160,000 clones, 70% to 85% of them singletons. From germline, CDR1 is LGHNT and CDR2 FRNRAP. The CDR3 has 15 amino acids. Trimming cost V 5 bases and J 5 bases; bases outside gene matches: 6. The clonotype was recovered from a woman in her thirties in good health and CMV-seronegative. What was sequenced was PBMCs. The rearrangement links TRBV12-5 to TRBJ1-4, with 9 bases identical to TRBD1. DNA of the CDR3: TGTGCTAGTGGTCCAGGGACAGGGTCAAATGAAAAACTGTTTTTT. Translation gives CASGPGTGSNEKLFF. The full variable domain, rest sourced from reference TRBV12-5 and TRBJ1-4, is DARVTQTPRHKVTEMGQEVTMRCQPILGHNTVFWYRQTMMQGLELLAYFRNRAPLDDSGMPKDRFSAEMPDATLATLKIQPSEPRDSAVYFCASGPGTGSNEKLFFGSGTQLSVL.